The T cell receptor (beta chain) described here comes from a study of blood T cell repertoires in COVID-19. Comments on this clone: Other DNA sequences in the same sample also yield this CDR3.

Only in-frame clones appear in the TCRdb table, and some are missing; sequencing was by immunoSEQ multiplex PCR. The profile shows around 290,000 clones, roughly 90% of them singletons. V was trimmed by 0 bases and J by 1 base, leaving 6 bases between them. This CDR3 contains 14 residues. CDR1 MNHEY and CDR2 SVGAGI come from the germline V gene. This receptor was obtained from a woman aged 25 to 39 who had recovered from COVID-19. The genes are TRBV6-5 and TRBJ1-1; a weak D match, TRBD1 (5 bases). Input material: PBMCs or T cells enriched from blood (not recorded which). This CDR3 reads CASSYSQGNTEAFF. The CDR3 nucleotides are TGTGCCAGCAGTTACTCGCAGGGGAACACTGAAGCTTTCTTT.